A single T cell receptor beta chain is shown here with its context. Antigen unknown. V was trimmed by 1 base and J by 3 bases, leaving 16 bases between them. Germline V CDR1 and CDR2: SGHTA, FQGNSA. The length of the CDR3 is 16 residues. The entry originates in a study of cytomegalovirus exposure and HLA in healthy donors. Overall study: T cells numbering about 180 million yielded more than 100 million unique TCR beta sequences in an earlier analysis. Findings and limits, study-wide: The authors enumerated over 150 TCR beta chains as linked to cytomegalovirus. Rare TCR sequences dominated, though some public TCRs recurred in many donors.

With 60 Vbeta and 13 Jbeta primers, the PCR was carried out. Sequencing was performed with immunoSEQ multiplex PCR; in TCRdb, only in-frame clones are kept and a portion is missing. The repertoire has roughly 180,000 clones, about four fifths of them found once; the top ten carry about 3.1%. Sample: PBMCs. The origin of this receptor is a female donor in good health and CMV-seronegative. V is TRBV7-2 and J is TRBJ2-7; D not resolved. The CDR3 DNA follows: TGTGCCAGCAGCTTAGATGACTCAGTACGCTTCTACGAGCAGTACTTC. This translates into CASSLDDSVRFYEQYF.